This TCR beta chain is drawn from a study of CD8 T cells in Susac syndrome. cDNA came from about 0.5 to 1 ug RNA primed by random hexamers. TCRdb re-derived calls from the immunoSEQ multiplex PCR reads in MiXCR, one entry per CDR3 protein. The table has fewer than 80,000 distinct CDR3 sequences, 90% to 95% seen once. CDR3 length: 15 amino acids. Germline lookup yields CDR1 SGHDN and CDR2 FVKESK. V was clipped by 0 bases and J by 5 bases; unmatched bases: 0. The clonotype comes from a human donor with multiple sclerosis. What was sequenced was CD8+ T cells from PBMCs. This chain connects TRBV14 to TRBJ2-1, with TRBD1 identical over 11 bases. CDR3 DNA sequence: TGTGCCAGCAGCCAAGAGGGACAGGGGGACAATGAGCAGTTCTTC. Translating it yields CASSQEGQGDNEQFF.